This T cell receptor beta chain emerged from a study of blood T cells in healthy people across ages. Study observations and caveats: Without sorted subsets, naive and antigen-experienced compartments could not be conclusively compared. Possibly, changes in expanded clonotypes were confounded because donor CMV status was unknown.

A J-beta primer mix and a sample-barcoded 5' primer were used in a second PCR of about 7 to 12 cycles. A single record per CDR3 protein comes from TCRdb applying MiXCR to the 5' RACE reads. The profile shows around 990,000 distinct CDR3 sequences, approximately 25% of them singletons. The V segment lost 8 bases and the J segment 0 bases; nucleotides outside the gene matches: 4. This CDR3 comprises 15 residues. This clonotype was counted between two and nine times. As yet, its antigen is unknown. These sequences were also reported in another study, on T cells of mothers and their children. That study adds: Donation came from a few healthy Caucasian mothers together with their six children. Unrelated mother-child pairs always had slightly, but never significantly, lower normalized overlap than related pairs.

V usage is TRBV12-3 or TRBV12-4 and J usage is TRBJ2-1, with 10 bases fitting TRBD2. The specimen was blood. This TCR derives from a girl under 10 years old in good health. CDR3 sequence reads: CASGSGGYSYNEQFF. The CDR3, as DNA: TGTGCCAGCGGTAGCGGGGGGTACTCCTACAATGAGCAGTTCTTC.